This T cell receptor (beta chain) comes out of a study of T-cell memory formation after mild COVID-19. This CDR3 region has 17 residues. V lost 0 bases, J lost 5 bases, and 9 bases stayed unmatched. Per germline, CDR1 SGDLS and CDR2 YYNGEE. Findings of the study overall: For contracting clones, CD4+ ones sat mainly in CM and EM, CD8+ in EMRA. Prior to infection, memory already included some responding clones, suggesting cross-reactive memory joined.

TCR alpha and TCR beta cDNA libraries carrying sample barcodes and UMIs were produced by 5'RACE using constant-segment primers. TCRdb reprocessed the 5' RACE reads with MiXCR, giving one entry per CDR3 protein. Of hundreds of thousands of distinct CDR3 sequences detected, roughly 8.2% appear once; the ten largest clones hold approximately 23%. This clonotype was observed a few times. Its antigen is not known. V is TRBV9 and J is TRBJ2-1; 9 bases align to TRBD1. Sequencing was carried out using PBMCs or a T cell subset sorted from them (not recorded which). The sequence was obtained from a man between 18 and 35 years old who had mild COVID-19 (a few samples of this study predate the infection). Cell type and time point are not known. The CDR3 is CASSVGVWGQGNNEQFF. The CDR3 coding sequence is TGTGCCAGCAGCGTAGGCGTGTGGGGACAGGGAAACAATGAGCAGTTCTTC.